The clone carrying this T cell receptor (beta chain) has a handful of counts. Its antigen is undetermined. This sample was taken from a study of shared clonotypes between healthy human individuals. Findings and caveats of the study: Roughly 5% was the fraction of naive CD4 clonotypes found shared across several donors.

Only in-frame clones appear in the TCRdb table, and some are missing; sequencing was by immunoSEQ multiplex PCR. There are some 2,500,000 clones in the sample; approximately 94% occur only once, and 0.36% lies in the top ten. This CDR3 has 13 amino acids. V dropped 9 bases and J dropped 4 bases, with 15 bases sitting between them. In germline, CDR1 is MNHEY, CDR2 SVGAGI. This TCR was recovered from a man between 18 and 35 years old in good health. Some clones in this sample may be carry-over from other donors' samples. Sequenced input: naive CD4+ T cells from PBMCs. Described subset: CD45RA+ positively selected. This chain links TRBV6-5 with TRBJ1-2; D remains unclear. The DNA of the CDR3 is TGTGCCAGTACCCTAGGGCTCAGCTATGGCTACACCTTC. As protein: CASTLGLSYGYTF.